The present T cell receptor beta chain was sequenced within a study of blood T cell repertoires in COVID-19. Libraries were prepared by immunoSEQ multiplex PCR; TCRdb keeps only in-frame clonotypes and omits some of them. The data hold 150,000 to 200,000 clones, with over 75% observed a single time. Which cohort a participant joined came from the clinical history participants gave. The germline V gene encodes CDR1 GTSNPN and CDR2 SVGIG (reference sequence). This CDR3 comprises 13 residues. V lost 5 bases to trimming and J lost 4 bases; unmatched junction nucleotides: 6. This clonotype was sampled from a woman under 30 who had recovered from COVID-19. The rearrangement joins TRBV30 to TRBJ1-2; TRBD1 agrees at 8 bases. The sequenced material came from PBMCs or T cells enriched from blood (not recorded which). The CDR3 DNA is TGTGCCTGGTCACAGGGGGGGATCTATGGCTACACCTTC. The encoded protein is CAWSQGGIYGYTF. The full variable domain, in which reference TRBV30 and TRBJ1-2 provide the parts outside the CDR3, is SQTIHQWPATLVQPVGSPLSLECTVEGTSNPNLYWYRQAAGRGLQLLFYSVGIGQISSEVPQNLSASRPQDRQFILSSKKLLLSDSGFYLCAWSQGGIYGYTFGSGTRLTVV.